Sequencing of this TCR beta chain was carried out in a study of blood T cell repertoires in COVID-19. Background on the study: Both acute and convalescent COVID-19 samples were obtained from the United States, Italy and Spain. T cells, B-cell-depleted T cells, or PBMCs supplied cDNA or gDNA.

After removal of 2 bases from V and 5 bases from J, the junction contained 6 bases not matched to a gene. Per the germline V gene, CDR1 is SGHTA and CDR2 is FQGNSA. The CDR3 contains 16 residues. In the original processing: Nucleated cell number was recorded as an estimate derived from reference gene primer amplification. Clones were sequenced by immunoSEQ multiplex PCR, and TCRdb holds only the in-frame ones, with some missing. The V and J calls and clone size come from that table; D and trimming were worked out from the DNA. The sample lists about 35,000 clones, around 80% occurring once. Sequenced material: peripheral blood. This sequence was found in a man older than 75 with active or convalescent COVID-19. The J gene is TRBJ2-2, the V gene TRBV7-2; TRBD2 matches at 9 bases. The CDR3 loop reads CASSLLAGVRTGELFF. CDR3 bases: TGTGCCAGCAGCTTATTAGCGGGAGTCAGGACCGGGGAGCTGTTTTTT.